These T cell receptor beta chains were read from a single sample in a study of human T cells and chemical hapten exposure. TCRdb redid the calling of the RACE reads with MiXCR, one entry per CDR3 protein. The sample has about 120,000 distinct CDR3 sequences; roughly 13% are singletons. Sequenced here: whole blood, sampled in connection with sensitization to the hapten diphenylcyclopropenone (DPC). The receptors derive from a woman between 18 and 29 years old with alopecia areata. Some clones in this sample may be carry-over from other donors' samples. CDR3s include the opening cysteine and the closing phenylalanine or tryptophan. The D gene is left open where the match is weak. The size entry is marked missing in some rows and otherwise reads once, few, many or a size class.

d_gene: -; abundance: -; v_gene: TRBV15; j_gene: TRBJ2-1; CDR3nt: TGTGCCACCAGCAGAGTGATGGGGAATGAGCAGTTCTTC; CDR3aa: CATSRVMGNEQFF
d_gene: TRBD2; abundance: many; v_gene: TRBV7-9; j_gene: TRBJ2-5; CDR3nt: TGTGCCAGCAGCTTGGTACGGACTAGCGAGGGTTACGAGACCCAGTACTTC; CDR3aa: CASSLVRTSEGYETQYF
d_gene: -; abundance: few; v_gene: TRBV6-6; j_gene: TRBJ1-2; CDR3nt: TGTGCCAGCAGTTACGGGGCCTCCGGCTATGGCTACACCTTC; CDR3aa: CASSYGASGYGYTF
d_gene: -; abundance: few; v_gene: TRBV5-4; j_gene: TRBJ2-7; CDR3nt: TGTGCCAGCAGCTTGTTCGGACTTAGCTCCTACGAGCAGTACTTC; CDR3aa: CASSLFGLSSYEQYF
d_gene: TRBD1; abundance: many; v_gene: TRBV29-1; j_gene: TRBJ1-2; CDR3nt: TGCAGCGTTGAACCCCAGACAGGGTTGAGCTATGGCTACACCTTC; CDR3aa: CSVEPQTGLSYGYTF
d_gene: TRBD2; abundance: -; v_gene: TRBV4-3; j_gene: TRBJ2-3; CDR3nt: TGCGCCAGCAGCCAGGCTAGCGGGGTAGCAGATACGCAGTATTTT; CDR3aa: CASSQASGVADTQYF
d_gene: TRBD2; abundance: -; v_gene: TRBV7-6; j_gene: TRBJ2-5; CDR3nt: TGTGCCAGCAGCTCCTGGACTAGCGGAGAGACCCAGTACTTC; CDR3aa: CASSSWTSGETQYF
d_gene: -; abundance: few; v_gene: TRBV7-9; j_gene: TRBJ1-1; CDR3nt: TGTGCCAGCAGACCGACGGGCTTGAACACTGAAGCTTTCTTT; CDR3aa: CASRPTGLNTEAFF
d_gene: TRBD1; abundance: -; v_gene: TRBV4-3; j_gene: TRBJ2-1; CDR3nt: TGCGCCAGCAGCCAGTTAACTCCGGGACAGGGCTACAATGAGCAGTTCTTC; CDR3aa: CASSQLTPGQGYNEQFF
d_gene: TRBD1; abundance: few; v_gene: TRBV6-2/TRBV6-3; j_gene: TRBJ1-5; CDR3nt: TGTGCCAGCAGCCGAGGGACAGCGGGGCAGCCCCAGCATTTT; CDR3aa: CASSRGTAGQPQHF
d_gene: TRBD1; abundance: -; v_gene: TRBV12-3/TRBV12-4; j_gene: TRBJ1-6; CDR3nt: TGTGCCAGCAGGGAGACAGGGGGTAACTCACCCCTCCACTTT; CDR3aa: CASRETGGNSPLHF
d_gene: -; abundance: once; v_gene: TRBV12-3/TRBV12-4; j_gene: TRBJ2-7; CDR3nt: TGTGCCAGCACCCTGGACGGATCCTCCTACGAGCAGTACTTC; CDR3aa: CASTLDGSSYEQYF
d_gene: -; abundance: few; v_gene: TRBV4-3; j_gene: TRBJ1-1; CDR3nt: TGCGCCAGCAGCCAAGCTACGGTGAACACTGAAGCTTTCTTT; CDR3aa: CASSQATVNTEAFF
d_gene: TRBD2; abundance: few; v_gene: TRBV7-9; j_gene: TRBJ2-2; CDR3nt: TGTGCCAGCAGCTTAAGCAAGGTACTAGCGCACGACGGGGAGCTGTTTTTT; CDR3aa: CASSLSKVLAHDGELFF
d_gene: -; abundance: many; v_gene: TRBV25-1; j_gene: TRBJ2-4; CDR3nt: TGTGCCAGCAGTGAACCCTCACTCAAAAACATTCAGTACTTC; CDR3aa: CASSEPSLKNIQYF
d_gene: -; abundance: -; v_gene: TRBV5-1; j_gene: TRBJ2-2; CDR3nt: TGCGCCAGCAGCATTCGGGCCGAGGAGAACACCGGGGAGCTGTTTTTT; CDR3aa: CASSIRAEENTGELFF
d_gene: TRBD2; abundance: few; v_gene: TRBV4-1; j_gene: TRBJ2-1; CDR3nt: TGCGCCAGCAGCCAAGGGACTAGCGGGGGGGCGCCGTTCTTC; CDR3aa: CASSQGTSGGAPFF
d_gene: -; abundance: few; v_gene: TRBV7-6; j_gene: TRBJ1-4; CDR3nt: TGTGCCAGCAGCTACAACCGGGGATTCAATGAAAAACTGTTTTTT; CDR3aa: CASSYNRGFNEKLFF
d_gene: TRBD1; abundance: -; v_gene: TRBV20-1; j_gene: TRBJ1-2; CDR3nt: TGCAGTGCTAGATCCCGGGACAGGGGGCCAATAGGAGGCTACACCTTC; CDR3aa: CSARSRDRGPIGGYTF
d_gene: TRBD1; abundance: -; v_gene: TRBV14; j_gene: TRBJ1-6; CDR3nt: TGTGCCAGCTCGGAGACAGGGGGTTCACCCCTCCACTTT; CDR3aa: CASSETGGSPLHF
d_gene: TRBD1; abundance: few; v_gene: TRBV19; j_gene: TRBJ2-7; CDR3nt: TGTGCCAGTAGCCGACAGGGGTCCTACGAGCAGTACTTC; CDR3aa: CASSRQGSYEQYF
d_gene: -; abundance: few; v_gene: TRBV10-3; j_gene: TRBJ2-3; CDR3nt: TGTGCCATCAGCACCTCGAGCACAGATACGCAGTATTTT; CDR3aa: CAISTSSTDTQYF
d_gene: -; abundance: many; v_gene: TRBV6-1; j_gene: TRBJ1-3; CDR3nt: TGTGCCAGCAGTGGAGGGGGGGCTAACACCATATATTTT; CDR3aa: CASSGGGANTIYF
d_gene: TRBD2; abundance: many; v_gene: TRBV19; j_gene: TRBJ2-1; CDR3nt: TGTGCCAGTACCCAGCTAGCGGGGGGCCTCTACAATGAGCAGTTCTTC; CDR3aa: CASTQLAGGLYNEQFF
d_gene: TRBD1; abundance: -; v_gene: TRBV7-9; j_gene: TRBJ2-7; CDR3nt: TGTGCCAGCAGCTTAGTAGGGGACAGGGGATCCTACGAGCAGTACTTC; CDR3aa: CASSLVGDRGSYEQYF
d_gene: TRBD1; abundance: many; v_gene: TRBV2; j_gene: TRBJ1-2; CDR3nt: TGTGCCAGCGCCGGGACAGGGGCCTCTAACTATGGCTACACCTTC; CDR3aa: CASAGTGASNYGYTF
d_gene: TRBD2; abundance: many; v_gene: TRBV6-2/TRBV6-3; j_gene: TRBJ2-6; CDR3nt: TGTGCCAGCAGTATAAATAGCGGGGGGGCCTCGGCTGGGGCCAACGTCCTGACTTTC; CDR3aa: CASSINSGGASAGANVLTF
d_gene: -; abundance: many; v_gene: TRBV21-1; j_gene: TRBJ2-3; CDR3nt: TGTGCCAGCAGCTACGGAACTAGCGGAGGCACAGATACGCAGTATTTT; CDR3aa: CASSYGTSGGTDTQYF
d_gene: -; abundance: -; v_gene: TRBV7-9; j_gene: TRBJ1-5; CDR3nt: TGTGCCAGCAGCTTAGATAGGGCACCAAATCAGCCCCAGCATTTT; CDR3aa: CASSLDRAPNQPQHF
d_gene: TRBD1; abundance: -; v_gene: TRBV28; j_gene: TRBJ2-7; CDR3nt: TGTGCCAGCACCCCAGACTTAGGGGGCGCCTCCTACGAGCAGTACTTC; CDR3aa: CASTPDLGGASYEQYF
d_gene: -; abundance: once; v_gene: TRBV5-4; j_gene: TRBJ1-2; CDR3nt: TGTGCCAGCAGCTTGGGGACGCTTGGCTATGGCTACACCTTC; CDR3aa: CASSLGTLGYGYTF
d_gene: -; abundance: many; v_gene: TRBV10-3; j_gene: TRBJ2-7; CDR3nt: TGTGCCATCAGTGAGTCCCTTGCGGGGTATAGCTCCTACGAGCAGTACTTC; CDR3aa: CAISESLAGYSSYEQYF
d_gene: -; abundance: -; v_gene: TRBV7-9; j_gene: TRBJ1-4; CDR3nt: TGTGCCAGCAGCTCCCCGCCGCCGGGGCTACTTGAAAAACTGTTTTTT; CDR3aa: CASSSPPPGLLEKLFF
d_gene: -; abundance: -; v_gene: TRBV7-2; j_gene: TRBJ2-2; CDR3nt: TGTGCCAGCAGCTTCAGGCTGAAGAGGACCGGGGAGCTGTTTTTT; CDR3aa: CASSFRLKRTGELFF
d_gene: -; abundance: few; v_gene: TRBV11-3; j_gene: TRBJ2-2; CDR3nt: TGTGCCAGCAGCTTAGATCCGGCTTCCGGGGAGCTGTTTTTT; CDR3aa: CASSLDPASGELFF
d_gene: -; abundance: -; v_gene: TRBV6-6; j_gene: TRBJ1-1; CDR3nt: TGTGCCAGCAGCCGGCGTTTGGGTTGGAGCACTGAAGCTTTCTTT; CDR3aa: CASSRRLGWSTEAFF
d_gene: -; abundance: many; v_gene: TRBV3-1; j_gene: TRBJ2-5; CDR3nt: TGTGCCAGCAGCCAAGATGCCCTAGCTCAAGAGACCCAGTACTTC; CDR3aa: CASSQDALAQETQYF
d_gene: -; abundance: many; v_gene: TRBV12-3/TRBV12-4; j_gene: TRBJ2-1; CDR3nt: TGTGCCAGCAGTTGGGGTTACAATGAGCAGTTCTTC; CDR3aa: CASSWGYNEQFF
d_gene: -; abundance: few; v_gene: TRBV29-1; j_gene: TRBJ2-1; CDR3nt: TGCAGCCATACGGTAGGGGGTCGGTACAATGAGCAGTTCTTC; CDR3aa: CSHTVGGRYNEQFF
d_gene: -; abundance: -; v_gene: TRBV28; j_gene: TRBJ1-6; CDR3nt: TGTGCCAGCAGCTTCGACAGGATCCTGATGGAGTCACCCCTCCACTTT; CDR3aa: CASSFDRILMESPLHF
d_gene: -; abundance: -; v_gene: TRBV6-5; j_gene: TRBJ2-7; CDR3nt: TGTGCCAGCAGTGTACAGGAGACCTCCTACGAGCAGTACTTC; CDR3aa: CASSVQETSYEQYF
d_gene: TRBD1; abundance: many; v_gene: TRBV28; j_gene: TRBJ1-4; CDR3nt: TGTGCCAGCAGTTTATACGGGACAGGGGGCGAAAAACTGTTTTTT; CDR3aa: CASSLYGTGGEKLFF
d_gene: -; abundance: few; v_gene: TRBV18; j_gene: TRBJ2-7; CDR3nt: TGTGCCAGCTCACCGGAACAGATGACGAGCTCCTACGAGCAGTACTTC; CDR3aa: CASSPEQMTSSYEQYF
d_gene: -; abundance: -; v_gene: TRBV27; j_gene: TRBJ2-4; CDR3nt: TGTGCCAGCAGTTCCCGGGAAGCCAAAAACATTCAGTACTTC; CDR3aa: CASSSREAKNIQYF